The clone carrying this T cell receptor (beta chain) has a handful of counts. Its specificity is unknown. Alongside a J-beta primer mix, a sample-barcoded 5' primer served in a second PCR lasting roughly 6 to 11 cycles. MiXCR, applied by TCRdb to the 5' RACE reads, yields one record per CDR3 protein. Altogether 2 million or so distinct CDR3 sequences are present, about 50% being singletons, with the ten largest covering about 2.1%. The data are from a study of blood T cells in healthy people across ages. CDR1 is MDHEN and CDR2 is SYDVKM in the germline V gene. V lost 3 bases to trimming and J lost 2 bases, with 14 bases between them. The CDR3 has 15 amino acids. Healthy Caucasian individuals from Russia aged 6 to 90 served as donors. No fewer than 7 million PBMCs went into each sample. Overall study results and limits: Naive T cell percentage strongly correlated with TCR beta diversity. The fall in TCR beta diversity per million T cells was roughly linear with age.

This sequence originates from a woman between 40 and 50 years old in good health. V gene TRBV28 combines with J gene TRBJ2-7; the D is unclear. Source material: blood. In nucleotides, the CDR3 is TGTGCCAGCAGTTTGATGAGGCAGCCTACCTACGAGCAGTACTTC. Its protein product is CASSLMRQPTYEQYF.